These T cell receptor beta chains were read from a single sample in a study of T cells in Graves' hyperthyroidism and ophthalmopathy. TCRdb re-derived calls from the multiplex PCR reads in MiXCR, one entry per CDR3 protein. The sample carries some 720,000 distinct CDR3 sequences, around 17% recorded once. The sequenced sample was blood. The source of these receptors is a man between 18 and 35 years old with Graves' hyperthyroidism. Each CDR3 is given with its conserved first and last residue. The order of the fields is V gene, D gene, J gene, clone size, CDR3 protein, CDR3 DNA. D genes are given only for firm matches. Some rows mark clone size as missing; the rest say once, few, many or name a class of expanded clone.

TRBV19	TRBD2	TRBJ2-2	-	CASTGLAGVRHTGELFF	TGTGCCAGCACGGGACTAGCGGGAGTGCGGCACACCGGGGAGCTGTTTTTT
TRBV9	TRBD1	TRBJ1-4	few	CASGRGDRDNEKLFF	TGTGCCAGCGGACGGGGGGACAGAGATAATGAAAAACTGTTTTTT
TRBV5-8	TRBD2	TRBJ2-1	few	CASSPWGLAGANEQFF	TGTGCCAGCAGCCCTTGGGGGCTAGCGGGAGCCAATGAGCAGTTCTTC
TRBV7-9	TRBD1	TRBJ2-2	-	CASSLLTGGFTGELFF	TGTGCCAGCAGCTTATTGACAGGGGGTTTCACCGGGGAGCTGTTTTTT
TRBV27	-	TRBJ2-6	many	CASSLTVRGANVLTF	TGTGCCAGCAGTTTGACGGTCCGAGGGGCCAACGTCCTGACTTTC
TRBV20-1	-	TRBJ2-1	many	CSARAGNRRVTNEQFF	TGCAGTGCTAGAGCGGGTAATAGGCGGGTAACGAATGAGCAGTTCTTC
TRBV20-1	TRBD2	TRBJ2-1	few	CSAMDGRASYNEQFF	TGCAGTGCAATGGATGGGAGGGCCAGCTACAATGAGCAGTTCTTC
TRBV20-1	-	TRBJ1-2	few	CSASIGGAHGYTF	TGCAGTGCTAGCATTGGGGGGGCGCATGGCTACACCTTC
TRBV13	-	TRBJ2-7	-	CASRRTRYSSYEQYF	TGTGCCAGCAGACGAACCAGGTATTCCTCCTACGAGCAGTACTTC
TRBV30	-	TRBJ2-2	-	CASPGRVAGELFF	TGTGCCTCCCCTGGCAGGGTGGCCGGGGAGCTGTTTTTT
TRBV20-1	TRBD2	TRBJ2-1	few	CSARDRGTSGQFF	TGCAGTGCTAGAGATCGGGGGACTAGCGGGCAGTTCTTC
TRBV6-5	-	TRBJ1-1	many	CASSYSGVSEAFF	TGTGCCAGCAGTTACTCGGGAGTGTCTGAAGCTTTCTTT
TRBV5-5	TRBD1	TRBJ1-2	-	CASSRGGQSYYGYTF	TGTGCCAGCAGCCGGGGGGGACAGTCCTACTATGGCTACACCTTC
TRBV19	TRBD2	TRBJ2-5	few	CASSASGRWGETQYF	TGTGCCAGTAGTGCTAGCGGGAGATGGGGAGAGACCCAGTACTTC
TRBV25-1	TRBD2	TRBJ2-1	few	CASSDLGGGHYNEQFF	TGTGCCAGCAGTGACCTCGGCGGGGGTCATTACAATGAGCAGTTCTTC
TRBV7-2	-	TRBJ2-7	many	CASSTTSAPTYEQYF	TGTGCCAGCAGCACTACTAGTGCGCCGACCTACGAGCAGTACTTC
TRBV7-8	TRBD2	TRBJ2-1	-	CASSLGLAGGGNEQFF	TGTGCCAGCAGTCTCGGACTAGCGGGAGGGGGTAATGAGCAGTTCTTC
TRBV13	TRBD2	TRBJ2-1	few	CASSSRTRSLGEQFF	TGTGCCAGCAGCTCGAGGACTAGGAGCCTCGGTGAGCAGTTCTTC
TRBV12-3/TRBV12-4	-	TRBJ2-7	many	CASSLHGSSYEQYF	TGTGCCAGCAGTCTTCATGGAAGCTCCTACGAGCAGTACTTC
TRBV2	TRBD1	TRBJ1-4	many	CASSGDRVEKLFF	TGTGCCAGCAGTGGGGACAGGGTCGAAAAACTGTTTTTT
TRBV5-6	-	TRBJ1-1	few	CASSLNKNTEAFF	TGTGCCAGCAGCCTTAACAAGAACACTGAAGCTTTCTTT
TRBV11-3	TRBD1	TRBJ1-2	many	CASSTGGNYGYTF	TGTGCCAGCAGTACAGGGGGCAACTATGGCTACACCTTC